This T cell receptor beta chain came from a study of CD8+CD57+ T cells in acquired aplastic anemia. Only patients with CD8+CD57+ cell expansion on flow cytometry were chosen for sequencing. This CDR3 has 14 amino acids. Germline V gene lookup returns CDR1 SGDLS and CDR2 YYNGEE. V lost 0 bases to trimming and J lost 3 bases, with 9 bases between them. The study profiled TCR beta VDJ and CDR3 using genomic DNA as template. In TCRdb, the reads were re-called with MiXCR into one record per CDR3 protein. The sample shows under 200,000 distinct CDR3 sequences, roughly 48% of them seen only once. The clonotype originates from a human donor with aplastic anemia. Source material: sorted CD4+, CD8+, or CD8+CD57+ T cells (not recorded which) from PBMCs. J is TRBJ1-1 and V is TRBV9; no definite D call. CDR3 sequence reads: CASSVGPRDTEAFF. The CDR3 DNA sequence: TGTGCCAGCAGCGTAGGACCGAGGGACACTGAAGCTTTCTTT.